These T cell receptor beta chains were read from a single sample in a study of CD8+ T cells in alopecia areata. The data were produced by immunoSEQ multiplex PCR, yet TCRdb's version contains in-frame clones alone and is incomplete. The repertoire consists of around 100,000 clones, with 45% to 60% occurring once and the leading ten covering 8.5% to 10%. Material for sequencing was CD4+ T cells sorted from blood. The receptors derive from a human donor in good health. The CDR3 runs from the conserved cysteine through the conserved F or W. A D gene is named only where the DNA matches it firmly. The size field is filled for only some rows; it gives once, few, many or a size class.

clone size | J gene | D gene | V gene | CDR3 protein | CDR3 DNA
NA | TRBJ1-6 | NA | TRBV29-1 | CSATSGKNSPLHF | TGCAGCGCCACATCAGGGAAGAATTCACCCCTCCACTTT
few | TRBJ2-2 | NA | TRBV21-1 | CASSKANSTGELFF | TGTGCCAGCAGCAAAGCCAATTCTACCGGGGAGCTGTTTTTT
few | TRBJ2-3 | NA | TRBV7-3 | CASSLSLLSTDTQYF | TGTGCCAGCAGCTTGTCCTTACTGAGCACAGATACGCAGTATTTT
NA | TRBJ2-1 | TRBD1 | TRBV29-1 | CSASTDRVYNEQFF | TGCAGCGCATCGACCGACAGGGTCTACAATGAGCAGTTCTTC
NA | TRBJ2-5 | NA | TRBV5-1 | CASSLVSANQETQYF | TGCGCCAGCAGCTTGGTATCAGCCAACCAAGAGACCCAGTACTTC
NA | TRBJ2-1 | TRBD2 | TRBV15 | CATSRASSGGSNEQFF | TGTGCCACCAGCAGAGCGTCTAGCGGGGGTAGCAATGAGCAGTTCTTC
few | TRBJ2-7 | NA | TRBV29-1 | CSVGGQGGINEQYF | TGCAGCGTTGGAGGACAGGGAGGGATAAACGAGCAGTACTTC
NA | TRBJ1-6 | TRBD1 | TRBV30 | CAWRRTGGLNSPLHF | TGTGCCTGGAGGCGGACAGGGGGCTTAAATTCACCCCTCCACTTT
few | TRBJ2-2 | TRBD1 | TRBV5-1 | CASSSTGGIGELFF | TGCGCCAGCAGCTCGACAGGGGGCATCGGGGAGCTGTTTTTT
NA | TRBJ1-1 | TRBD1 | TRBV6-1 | CASRDGQVTEAFF | TGTGCCAGCAGGGATGGACAGGTCACTGAAGCTTTCTTT
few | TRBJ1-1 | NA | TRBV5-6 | CASSFGQNPGAFF | TGTGCCAGCAGCTTCGGACAGAACCCCGGAGCTTTCTTT
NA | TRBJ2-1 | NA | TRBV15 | CATSRDLRNEQFF | TGTGCCACCAGCAGAGATTTAAGGAATGAGCAGTTCTTC
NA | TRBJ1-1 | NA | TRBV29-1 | CSGAGHSNTEAFF | TGCAGCGGTGCGGGACACTCGAACACTGAAGCTTTCTTT
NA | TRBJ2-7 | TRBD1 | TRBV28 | CASTQGQGVYEQYF | TGTGCCAGCACTCAGGGACAGGGGGTGTACGAGCAGTACTTC
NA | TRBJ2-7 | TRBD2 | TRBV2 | CASRPSPGGSSYEQYF | TGTGCCAGCAGGCCCTCGCCCGGGGGGAGCTCCTACGAGCAGTACTTC
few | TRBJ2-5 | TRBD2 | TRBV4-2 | CASSQGDGLAGGSQTQYF | TGTGCCAGCAGCCAAGGGGACGGACTAGCGGGGGGCTCCCAGACCCAGTACTTC
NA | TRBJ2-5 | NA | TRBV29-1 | CSGRLRGETQYF | TGCAGCGGCAGGCTTCGTGGAGAGACCCAGTACTTC
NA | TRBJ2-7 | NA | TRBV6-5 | CASSYGRAYEQYF | TGTGCCAGCAGTTATGGTCGTGCCTACGAGCAGTACTTC
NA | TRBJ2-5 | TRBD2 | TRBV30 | CAWSYGGETQYF | TGTGCCTGGAGTTACGGGGGGGAGACCCAGTACTTC
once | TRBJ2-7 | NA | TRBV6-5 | CASSYSTRGSYEQYF | TGTGCCAGCAGTTACTCGACCAGGGGCTCCTACGAGCAGTACTTC
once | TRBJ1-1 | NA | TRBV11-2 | CASSLRSGYTEAFF | TGTGCCAGCAGCTTACGGTCGGGATACACTGAAGCTTTCTTT
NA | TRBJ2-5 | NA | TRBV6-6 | CASNHGGARETQYF | TGTGCCAGCAACCATGGGGGGGCCCGAGAGACCCAGTACTTC
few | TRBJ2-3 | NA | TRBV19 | CATLLERVGHAGRQYF | TGTGCCACCCTTCTGGAGAGGGTAGGACATGCTGGTAGGCAGTATTTT
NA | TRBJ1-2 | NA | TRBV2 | CASLMREDGYTF | TGTGCCAGCCTCATGAGGGAGGATGGCTACACCTTC
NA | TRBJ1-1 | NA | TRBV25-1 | CASSDFRTEAFF | TGTGCCAGCAGTGATTTCCGGACTGAAGCTTTCTTT
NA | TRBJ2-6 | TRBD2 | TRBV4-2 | CASSQVAGLGANVLTF | TGTGCCAGCAGCCAAGTAGCGGGGCTCGGGGCCAACGTCCTGACTTTC
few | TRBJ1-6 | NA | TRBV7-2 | CASSLGRNNSPLHF | TGTGCCAGCAGCTTAGGACGGAATAATTCACCCCTCCACTTT
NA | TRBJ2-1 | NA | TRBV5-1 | CASSLVSGRNEQFF | TGCGCCAGCAGCTTGGTGTCCGGCAGGAATGAGCAGTTCTTC
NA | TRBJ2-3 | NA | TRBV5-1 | CASIQGLGSTDTQYF | TGCGCCAGCATTCAGGGCCTCGGGAGCACAGATACGCAGTATTTT
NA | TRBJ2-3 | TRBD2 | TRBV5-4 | CASSSFERGGQDTQYF | TGTGCCAGCAGCTCCTTCGAGCGGGGGGGCCAAGATACGCAGTATTTT
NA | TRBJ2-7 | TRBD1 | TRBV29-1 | CSVEGGQGANEQYF | TGCAGCGTTGAGGGGGGACAGGGGGCCAACGAGCAGTACTTC
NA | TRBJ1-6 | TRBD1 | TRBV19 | CASSRPGQGNSPLHF | TGTGCCAGCAGTAGGCCGGGACAGGGTAATTCACCCCTCCACTTT
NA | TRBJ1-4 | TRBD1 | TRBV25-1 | CASSGFRGPDEKLFF | TGTGCCAGCAGTGGTTTCAGGGGGCCCGATGAAAAACTGTTTTTT
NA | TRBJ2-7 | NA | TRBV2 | CASRKEGASFYEQYF | TGTGCCAGCAGAAAGGAGGGTGCCTCCTTCTACGAGCAGTACTTC
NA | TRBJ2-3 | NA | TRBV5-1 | CASSLGWRNTDTQYF | TGCGCCAGCAGCTTGGGTTGGAGGAACACAGATACGCAGTATTTT
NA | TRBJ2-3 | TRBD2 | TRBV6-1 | CASRGRVSTDTQYF | TGTGCCAGCCGTGGGAGGGTTAGCACAGATACGCAGTATTTT
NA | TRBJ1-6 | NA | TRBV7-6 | CASSLSSGRPKEALHF | TGTGCCAGCAGCTTATCGAGCGGCAGGCCAAAGGAGGCCCTCCACTTT
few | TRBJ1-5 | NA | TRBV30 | CAWGPDSNQPQHF | TGTGCCTGGGGCCCGGATAGCAATCAGCCCCAGCATTTT
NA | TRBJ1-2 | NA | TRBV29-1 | CSAREDGYTF | TGCAGCGCCAGGGAGGATGGCTACACCTTC
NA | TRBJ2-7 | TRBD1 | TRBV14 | CASSLRQGVDEQYF | TGTGCCAGCAGCCTTAGACAGGGTGTAGACGAGCAGTACTTC
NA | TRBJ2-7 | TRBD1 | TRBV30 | CAWKGPGTAVEQYF | TGTGCCTGGAAGGGCCCCGGGACAGCCGTGGAGCAGTACTTC
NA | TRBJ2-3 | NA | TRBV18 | CASSPATPTSSTDTQYF | TGTGCCAGCTCACCAGCGACTCCAACCTCTAGCACAGATACGCAGTATTTT
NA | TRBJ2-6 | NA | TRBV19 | CASRPNDSGANVLTF | TGTGCCAGTAGGCCCAACGACTCTGGGGCCAACGTCCTGACTTTC
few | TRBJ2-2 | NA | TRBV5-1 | CASSGMGLAAGELFF | TGCGCCAGCAGCGGGATGGGGCTAGCAGCCGGGGAGCTGTTTTTT
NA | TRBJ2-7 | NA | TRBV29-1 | CSDHRGPAYEQYF | TGCAGCGACCATCGGGGGCCGGCCTACGAGCAGTACTTC
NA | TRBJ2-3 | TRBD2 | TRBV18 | CASSPSGGRTDTQYF | TGTGCCAGCTCACCCTCGGGGGGTCGCACAGATACGCAGTATTTT
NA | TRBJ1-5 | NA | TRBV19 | CASSPGGGRHSNQPQHF | TGTGCCAGTAGTCCCGGCGGGGGTCGACACAGCAATCAGCCCCAGCATTTT
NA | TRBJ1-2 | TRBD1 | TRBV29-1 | CSVDRGVHGYTF | TGCAGCGTGGACAGGGGGGTACACGGCTACACCTTC
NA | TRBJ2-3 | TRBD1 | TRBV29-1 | CSVDKTGGFPDTQYF | TGCAGCGTTGATAAGACAGGGGGTTTCCCAGATACGCAGTATTTT
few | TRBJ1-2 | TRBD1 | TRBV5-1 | CASSYQTGQGRSGYTF | TGCGCCAGCAGCTATCAGACGGGACAGGGAAGGAGTGGCTACACCTTC
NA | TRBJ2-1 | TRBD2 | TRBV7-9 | CASAGPAGRDEQFF | TGTGCCAGCGCGGGACCAGCGGGGAGGGATGAGCAGTTCTTC
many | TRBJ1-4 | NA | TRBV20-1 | CTVQGREKLFF | TGCACCGTGCAGGGGAGAGAAAAACTGTTTTTT
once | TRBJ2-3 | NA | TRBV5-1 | CASSLDPPDTQYF | TGCGCCAGCAGCTTGGACCCCCCAGATACGCAGTATTTT
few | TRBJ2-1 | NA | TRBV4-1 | CASSQNFGASSYNEQFF | TGCGCCAGCAGCCAAAATTTTGGCGCAAGCTCCTACAATGAGCAGTTCTTC
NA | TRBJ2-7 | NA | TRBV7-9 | CASSLTVGEQYF | TGTGCCAGCAGCTTAACCGTGGGAGAGCAGTACTTC
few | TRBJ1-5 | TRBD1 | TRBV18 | CASSPGTVSNQPQHF | TGTGCCAGCTCCCCCGGGACAGTTAGCAATCAGCCCCAGCATTTT
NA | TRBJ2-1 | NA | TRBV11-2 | CASSLEVGTYNEQFF | TGTGCCAGCAGCTTAGAAGTTGGAACCTACAATGAGCAGTTCTTC
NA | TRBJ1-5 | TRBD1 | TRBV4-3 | CASSQGGQYNQPQHF | TGCGCCAGCAGCCAGGGGGGACAGTACAATCAGCCCCAGCATTTT
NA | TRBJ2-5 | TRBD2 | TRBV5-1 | CASSLASGGPETQYF | TGCGCCAGCAGCCTGGCTAGCGGGGGGCCTGAGACCCAGTACTTC